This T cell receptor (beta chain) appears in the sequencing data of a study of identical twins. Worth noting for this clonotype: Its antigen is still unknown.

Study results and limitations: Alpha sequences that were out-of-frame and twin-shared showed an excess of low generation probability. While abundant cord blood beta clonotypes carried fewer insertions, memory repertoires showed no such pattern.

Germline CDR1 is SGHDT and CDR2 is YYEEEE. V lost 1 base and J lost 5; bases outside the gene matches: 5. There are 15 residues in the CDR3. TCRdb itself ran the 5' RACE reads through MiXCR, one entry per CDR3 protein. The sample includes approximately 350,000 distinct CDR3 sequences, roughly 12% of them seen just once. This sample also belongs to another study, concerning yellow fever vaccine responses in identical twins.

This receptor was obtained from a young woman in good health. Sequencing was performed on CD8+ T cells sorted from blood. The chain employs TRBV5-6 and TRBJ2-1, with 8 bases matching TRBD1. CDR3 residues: CASSLYRTGNNEQFF. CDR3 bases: TGTGCCAGCAGCTTGTACCGGACAGGGAACAATGAGCAGTTCTTC.